The rows below give T cell receptor beta chains drawn from one sample of a study of identical twins. TCRdb re-called the 5' RACE reads through MiXCR, storing one row per CDR3 protein. This sample yields around 570,000 distinct CDR3 sequences, of which 9.5% to 10% are seen a single time; approximately 3% belongs to the top ten. Another study also made use of these data, one on yellow fever vaccine responses in identical twins.

Sequenced input: PBMCs. The source of these receptors is a woman aged 18 to 35 in good health. CDR3s include the opening cysteine and the closing phenylalanine or tryptophan. The D gene is left open where the match is weak. Where a row states a size, it is once, few, many or the class of an expanded clone; other rows omit it.

few	TRBV3-1	TRBJ2-7	NA	TGTGCCAGCAGCCAAGGCTTTCAGGGGGGTAACGAGCAGTACTTC	CASSQGFQGGNEQYF
NA	TRBV5-1	TRBJ2-2	NA	TGCGCCAGCAGCTCGGAATCGTACACCGGGGAGCTGTTTTTT	CASSSESYTGELFF
NA	TRBV20-1	TRBJ2-7	TRBD1	TGCAGTGCTAAAGGACAGGGGCCCTACGAGCAGTACTTC	CSAKGQGPYEQYF
NA	TRBV27	TRBJ2-5	TRBD1	TGTGCCAGCAGTCTACGAGGGGGACAGGGGGCGTGGGGCTCCATTTTCCAAGAGACCCAGTACTTC	CASSLRGGQGAWGSIFQETQYF
NA	TRBV20-1	TRBJ1-6	TRBD1	TGCAGTGCTAATCGAGACAGGGGAAATTCACCCCTCCACTTT	CSANRDRGNSPLHF
NA	TRBV21-1	TRBJ2-1	NA	TGTGCCAGCAGCAATGCCGGCAGGGGCTCCTACAATGAGCAGTTCTTC	CASSNAGRGSYNEQFF
few	TRBV28	TRBJ2-4	NA	TGTGCCAGCAGTTTATACGTAGCCAAAAACATTCAGTACTTC	CASSLYVAKNIQYF
many	TRBV20-1	TRBJ1-2	TRBD1	TGCAGTGCTAGAGAGGGACAGAGTATCTATGGCTACACCTTC	CSAREGQSIYGYTF
many	TRBV14	TRBJ2-7	NA	TGTGCCAGCAGCCAGGGGCACGAGCAGTACTTC	CASSQGHEQYF
few	TRBV5-1	TRBJ2-3	TRBD1	TGCGCCAGCAGCTTGGACCCGCCGGGACAGGGGGTGACAGATACGCAGTATTTT	CASSLDPPGQGVTDTQYF
NA	TRBV15	TRBJ2-1	NA	TGTGCCACCAGCAGATGGGACTCGTTGGGGAACAATGAGCAGTTCTTC	CATSRWDSLGNNEQFF
many	TRBV2	TRBJ2-7	NA	TGTGCCAGCAGTCCTATCCTGGGGCCTAGCGAGGGCGACGAGCAGTACTTC	CASSPILGPSEGDEQYF
NA	TRBV4-3	TRBJ2-1	TRBD2	TGCGCCAGCAGCCAATCCCTAGCGGGATCAAAGTCCTACAATGAGCAGTTCTTC	CASSQSLAGSKSYNEQFF
few	TRBV4-3	TRBJ2-1	NA	TGCGCCAGCAGCCAAGGGCTTATGGGGGCCCACAATGAGCAGTTCTTC	CASSQGLMGAHNEQFF
many	TRBV5-1	TRBJ2-7	NA	TGCGCCAGCAGCGGGGGTCTAGAGTCTATCTACGAGCAGTACTTC	CASSGGLESIYEQYF
few	TRBV7-2	TRBJ1-1	TRBD1	TGTGCCAGCAGCTTACGGACAGGAGCGAACACTGAAGCTTTCTTT	CASSLRTGANTEAFF
NA	TRBV19	TRBJ2-2	NA	TGTGCCAGTAGGCGGAGCGATCCGAACACCGGGGAGCTGTTTTTT	CASRRSDPNTGELFF
NA	TRBV15	TRBJ2-2	NA	TGTGCCACGATTAATGAGGGCAGCGGAGGCACCGGGGAGCTGTTTTTT	CATINEGSGGTGELFF
NA	TRBV29-1	TRBJ2-1	NA	TGCAGCGGGGACACCAGCTCCTACAATGAGCAGTTCTTC	CSGDTSSYNEQFF
many	TRBV9	TRBJ2-4	TRBD1	TGTGCCAGCAGCGCCACAGGGGATCTCGGCATTCAGTACTTC	CASSATGDLGIQYF
few	TRBV29-1	TRBJ1-5	NA	TGCAGCGTTGAAGATCGGGGTAGCAATCAGCCCCAGCATTTT	CSVEDRGSNQPQHF
few	TRBV20-1	TRBJ1-2	NA	TGCAGTGCCCCCAGGGGATACTATGGCTACACCTTC	CSAPRGYYGYTF
many	TRBV29-1	TRBJ1-4	NA	TGCAGCGTAAACGCAGGGAGTGAAAAACTGTTTTTT	CSVNAGSEKLFF
few	TRBV10-3	TRBJ2-7	TRBD2	TGTGCCATCACATCTAGCGGGAGTAAGTACTTC	CAITSSGSKYF
NA	TRBV20-1	TRBJ2-7	NA	TGCAGTGCTAGATCTCAGGGGTTTAACGAGCAGTACTTC	CSARSQGFNEQYF
many	TRBV28	TRBJ2-5	TRBD2	TGTGCCAGCAGTGCCCACATACTAGCGGGGCAAGAGACCCAGTACTTC	CASSAHILAGQETQYF
NA	TRBV4-1	TRBJ2-5	NA	TGCGCCAGCAGCCAAGAGGGACTACAGGGAAAAGAGACCCAGTACTTC	CASSQEGLQGKETQYF
many	TRBV5-1	TRBJ2-1	TRBD1	TGCGCCAGCAGCTTGGCGGGACAGACCTACAATGAGCAGTTCTTC	CASSLAGQTYNEQFF
few	TRBV3-1	TRBJ2-5	NA	TGTGCCAGCAGCCAAGGCACAGGGCGGGAGATGACCCAGTACTTC	CASSQGTGREMTQYF
few	TRBV7-8	TRBJ2-3	NA	TGTGCCAGCAGCTTAGGAGGGGGGGGAGCAGATACGCAGTATTTT	CASSLGGGGADTQYF
NA	TRBV6-2/TRBV6-3	TRBJ2-7	NA	TGTGCCAGCAGTCCCAGCTTCAGCGAGCAGTACTTC	CASSPSFSEQYF
NA	TRBV20-1	TRBJ1-2	NA	TGCAGTACCTCTGAGTTAGTTGGGGGCATGTATGGCTACACCTTC	CSTSELVGGMYGYTF
NA	TRBV20-1	TRBJ1-1	TRBD1	TGCAGTGCTAGAGAACCGGGACAGGGCACTGAAGCTTTCTTT	CSAREPGQGTEAFF
many	TRBV7-8	TRBJ2-2	NA	TGTGCCAGCAGCTTAAAGTGGGGGCCCAACACCGGGGAGCTGTTTTTT	CASSLKWGPNTGELFF
few	TRBV5-1	TRBJ2-6	TRBD1	TGCGCCAGCAGCCAGGGGAGACAGGGGGCTACTGGGGCCAACGTCCTGACTTTC	CASSQGRQGATGANVLTF
NA	TRBV2	TRBJ1-6	NA	TGTGCCAGCACCACGAGGGAAGATTCACCCCTCCACTTT	CASTTREDSPLHF
few	TRBV20-1	TRBJ2-7	NA	TGCATATCGCAGGGGCCCTACTCCTACGAGCAGTACTTC	CISQGPYSYEQYF
NA	TRBV20-1	TRBJ2-3	NA	TGCAGTGCGGACATACAGGGAAAAACCACAGATACGCAGTATTTT	CSADIQGKTTDTQYF
NA	TRBV12-3/TRBV12-4	TRBJ2-4	NA	TGTGCCAGCACCCTTAGGGATGCCAAAAACATTCAGTACTTC	CASTLRDAKNIQYF
NA	TRBV7-2	TRBJ2-3	NA	TGTGCCAGCAGCTTAACCCGGCCTTTTGGGGATACGCAGTATTTT	CASSLTRPFGDTQYF
few	TRBV6-1	TRBJ1-1	TRBD1	TGTGCCAGCAGTGAAAACAGGGGTAGGGGCACTGAAGCTTTCTTT	CASSENRGRGTEAFF
many	TRBV6-2/TRBV6-3	TRBJ2-4	TRBD2	TGTGCCAGCCCAGGAGGGACTAGCGGGAGGGAAGTGGACATTCAGTACTTC	CASPGGTSGREVDIQYF
many	TRBV29-1	TRBJ2-7	TRBD1	TGCAGCGTTTACAGGGGGCAGAGCGAGCAGTACTTC	CSVYRGQSEQYF
few	TRBV6-6	TRBJ1-4	NA	TGTGCCGGGGGGAGAGGGGCTAATGAAAAACTGTTTTTT	CAGGRGANEKLFF
NA	TRBV20-1	TRBJ2-1	NA	TGCAGTGCTCAGCCCGGGGTTGACAATGAGCAGTTCTTC	CSAQPGVDNEQFF
many	TRBV20-1	TRBJ1-2	NA	TGCAGTGCCCCGCAGGGGTACGAGGGCTACACCTTC	CSAPQGYEGYTF
NA	TRBV3-1	TRBJ2-7	NA	TGTGCCAGCAGCCAAGTTCATGAAGGGAGGAGACTGTACTTC	CASSQVHEGRRLYF
many	TRBV2	TRBJ2-7	NA	TGTGCCAACCGACGGAGAGCAGCCTACGAGCAGTACTTC	CANRRRAAYEQYF